What follows is one T cell receptor beta chain and its context. Its antigen is not identified. This specimen belongs to a study of T cell repertoires in cytomegalovirus infection. Whole-study context: From public TCR beta signatures came an indication of both CMV infection and matching HLA type.

TCRdb re-called the reads through MiXCR, storing one row per CDR3 protein. The sample comprises 500,000 to 600,000 distinct CDR3 sequences, approximately 16% of which are singletons, and around 25% rests with the top ten. Germline CDR1 reads SEHNR; CDR2 reads FQNEAQ (reference sequence). The CDR3 sequence is 14 residues long. V shed 4 bases and J shed 6 bases, with 15 bases lying between them. Findings and caveats of the study: In two of eight donors, the top clonotype was HLA-C-restricted CMV-specific.

This receptor was taken from a human donor in good health (CMV status not recorded). Some clones in this sample may be carry-over from other donors' samples. V usage is TRBV7-9 and J usage is TRBJ1-2, with D hard to call. Sample: CD8+ T cells from PBMCs. The CDR3 sequence is CASSSDGGPNGYTF. CDR3 coding DNA: TGTGCCAGCAGCTCGGACGGAGGGCCCAATGGCTACACCTTC.